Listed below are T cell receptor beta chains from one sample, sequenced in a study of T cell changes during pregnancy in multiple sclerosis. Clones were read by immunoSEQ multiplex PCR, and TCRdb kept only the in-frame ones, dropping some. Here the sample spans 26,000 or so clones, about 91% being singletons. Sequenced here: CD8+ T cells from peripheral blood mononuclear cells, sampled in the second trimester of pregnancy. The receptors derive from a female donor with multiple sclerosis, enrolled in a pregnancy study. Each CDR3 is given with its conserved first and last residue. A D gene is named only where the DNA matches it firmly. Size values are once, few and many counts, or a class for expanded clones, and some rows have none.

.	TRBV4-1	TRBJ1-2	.	CASSQTAYGYTF	TGCGCCAGCAGCCAAACAGCTTATGGCTACACCTTC
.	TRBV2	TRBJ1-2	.	CASISRRGTYLYGYTF	TGTGCCAGCATCTCCCGGCGGGGAACTTACCTCTATGGCTACACCTTC
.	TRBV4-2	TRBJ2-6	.	CASSQEGTSGANVLTF	TGTGCCAGCAGCCAAGAGGGGACATCTGGGGCCAACGTCCTGACTTTC
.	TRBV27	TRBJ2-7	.	CASSLRRGGSDEQYF	TGTGCCAGCAGTTTACGGAGGGGTGGATCGGACGAGCAGTACTTC
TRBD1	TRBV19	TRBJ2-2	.	CASSAGTVAGELFF	TGTGCCAGTAGTGCCGGGACAGTGGCCGGGGAGCTGTTTTTT
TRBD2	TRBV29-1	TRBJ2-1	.	CSVQGGMYNEQFF	TGCAGCGTTCAGGGAGGGATGTACAATGAGCAGTTCTTC
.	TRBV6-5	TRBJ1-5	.	CASSSLGGGQPQHF	TGTGCCAGCAGTTCACTTGGGGGCGGCCAGCCCCAGCATTTT
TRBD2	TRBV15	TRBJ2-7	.	CATRRAGSYEQYF	TGTGCCACCAGAAGAGCGGGGTCCTACGAGCAGTACTTC
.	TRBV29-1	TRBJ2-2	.	CSVTRGFANTGELFF	TGCAGCGTGACAAGAGGGTTCGCGAACACCGGGGAGCTGTTTTTT
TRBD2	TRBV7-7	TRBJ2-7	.	CASSFYSGSEQYF	TGTGCTAGCAGCTTCTATAGCGGGAGCGAGCAGTACTTC
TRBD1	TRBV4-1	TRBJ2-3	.	CASDQGAGSSDTQYF	TGCGCCAGCGACCAGGGGGCGGGATCTTCAGATACGCAGTATTTT
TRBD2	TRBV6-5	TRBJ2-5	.	CASGGDLGLQETQYF	TGTGCCAGCGGGGGGGACCTGGGGCTACAAGAGACCCAGTACTTC
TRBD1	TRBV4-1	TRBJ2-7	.	CASSPDRGSVEQYF	TGCGCCAGCAGCCCCGACAGGGGTTCCGTCGAGCAGTACTTC
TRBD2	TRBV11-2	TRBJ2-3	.	CASSPRTSGRALADTQYF	TGTGCCAGCAGCCCCCGGACTAGCGGGAGGGCCTTAGCAGATACGCAGTATTTT
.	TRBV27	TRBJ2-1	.	CASSPVGEAYNEQFF	TGTGCCAGCAGTCCAGTCGGCGAGGCTTACAATGAGCAGTTCTTC
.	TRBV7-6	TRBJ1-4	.	CASSLVPGNEKLFF	TGTGCCAGCAGCTTAGTCCCCGGGAATGAAAAACTGTTTTTT
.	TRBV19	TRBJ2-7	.	CASRMTGAGEQYF	TGTGCCAGTAGAATGACGGGAGCGGGCGAGCAGTACTTC
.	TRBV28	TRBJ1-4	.	CASRDSFNEKLFF	TGTGCCAGCAGGGACAGTTTTAATGAAAAACTGTTTTTT
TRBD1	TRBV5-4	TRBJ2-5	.	CASSPRADRQETQYF	TGTGCCAGCAGCCCGAGGGCGGACAGGCAAGAGACCCAGTACTTC
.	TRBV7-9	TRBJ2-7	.	CASSRISGNYEQYF	TGTGCCAGCAGCCGGATCTCCGGGAACTACGAGCAGTACTTC
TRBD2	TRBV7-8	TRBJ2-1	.	CASSLDSGSSYNEQFF	TGTGCCAGCAGCTTAGACAGCGGGAGCTCCTACAATGAGCAGTTCTTC
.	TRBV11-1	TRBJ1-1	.	CASSWPETEAFF	TGTGCCAGCAGCTGGCCGGAGACTGAAGCTTTCTTT
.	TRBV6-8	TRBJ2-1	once	CASPRGPDFPYNEQFF	TGTGCCAGCCCCCGCGGGCCGGATTTCCCCTACAATGAGCAGTTCTTC
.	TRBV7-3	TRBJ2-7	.	CASSPAGSYEQYF	TGTGCCAGCAGCCCAGCGGGTTCCTACGAGCAGTACTTC
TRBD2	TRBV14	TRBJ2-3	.	CASSSAGGVDTQYF	TGTGCCAGCAGCTCAGCGGGAGGTGTCGATACGCAGTATTTT
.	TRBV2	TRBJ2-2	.	CASSEDRAGVIGELFF	TGTGCCAGCAGTGAGGACAGGGCGGGGGTCATCGGGGAGCTGTTTTTT
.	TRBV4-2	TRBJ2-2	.	CASSPSLGNTGELFF	TGTGCCAGCAGCCCGAGTCTAGGGAACACCGGGGAGCTGTTTTTT
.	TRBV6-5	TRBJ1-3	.	CASSYSDKVDGNTIYF	TGTGCCAGCAGTTACTCAGACAAGGTTGACGGAAACACCATATATTTT
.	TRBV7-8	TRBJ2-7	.	CASSLLAPYSYEQYF	TGTGCCAGCAGCCTCCTAGCGCCCTACTCCTACGAGCAGTACTTC
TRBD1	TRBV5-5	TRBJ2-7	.	CASSGGTGSYEQYF	TGTGCCAGCAGCGGCGGGACAGGGTCCTACGAGCAGTACTTC
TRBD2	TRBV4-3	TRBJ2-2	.	CASSQDSPSGFTGELFF	TGCGCCAGCAGCCAAGATTCACCTAGCGGGTTTACCGGGGAGCTGTTTTTT
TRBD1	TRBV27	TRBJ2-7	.	CASSILGQVLPYEQYF	TGTGCCAGCAGTATCCTCGGACAGGTCCTACCCTACGAGCAGTACTTC
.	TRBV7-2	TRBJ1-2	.	CASSYSDMYYGYTF	TGTGCCAGCAGCTATTCGGACATGTACTATGGCTACACCTTC
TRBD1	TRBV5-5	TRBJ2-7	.	CASSWGTASYEQYF	TGTGCCAGCAGCTGGGGGACAGCCTCCTACGAGCAGTACTTC
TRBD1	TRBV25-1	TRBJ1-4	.	CASSQWTGPNEKLFF	TGTGCCAGCAGTCAGTGGACAGGACCGAATGAAAAACTGTTTTTT
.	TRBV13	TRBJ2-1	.	CASSFSGIRDEQFF	TGTGCCAGCAGCTTCTCAGGGATCAGGGATGAGCAGTTCTTC
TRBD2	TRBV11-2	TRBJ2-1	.	CASIALIAGVPYNEQFF	TGTGCCAGCATCGCACTAATAGCGGGAGTACCCTACAATGAGCAGTTCTTC
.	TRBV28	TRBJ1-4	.	CASSWRGLEKLFF	TGTGCCAGCAGTTGGAGGGGTTTGGAAAAACTGTTTTTT
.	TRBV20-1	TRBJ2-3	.	CSAGSDTQYF	TGCAGTGCAGGGAGCGATACGCAGTATTTT
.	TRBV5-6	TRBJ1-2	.	CATRRDYGYTF	TGTGCCACCCGGAGGGACTATGGCTACACCTTC
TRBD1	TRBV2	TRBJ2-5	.	CASIHPGQGGETQYF	TGTGCCAGCATTCACCCGGGACAGGGTGGAGAGACCCAGTACTTC
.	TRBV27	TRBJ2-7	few	CASGLGQAGSYEQYF	TGTGCCAGCGGCCTTGGGCAGGCGGGATCCTACGAGCAGTACTTC
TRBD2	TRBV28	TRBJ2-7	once	CASSPPGLAGWEQYF	TGTGCCAGCAGTCCTCCGGGACTAGCGGGATGGGAGCAGTACTTC
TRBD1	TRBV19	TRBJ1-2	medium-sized	CASSHGTGRKGYTF	TGTGCCAGTAGCCACGGGACAGGGCGGAAGGGCTACACCTTC
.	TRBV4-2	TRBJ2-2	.	CASSQPGQGTAGELFF	TGTGCCAGCAGCCAACCGGGGCAGGGGACGGCCGGGGAGCTGTTTTTT
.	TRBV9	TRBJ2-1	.	CASSVAAGRLAYNEQFF	TGTGCCAGCAGCGTAGCGGCGGGAAGACTTGCCTACAATGAGCAGTTCTTC
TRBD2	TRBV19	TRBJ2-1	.	CASSSSSGLSSYNEQFF	TGTGCCAGTAGTTCGAGTAGCGGGCTGAGCTCCTACAATGAGCAGTTCTTC